This record covers a single T cell receptor (beta chain). Noted treatment: 15 to 20 received Ad26.COV2.S at low or high dose, single or two shots; several received placebo; per-sample allocation not given. Specimens were obtained on day 63 following the first vaccine or placebo injection. Based in Boston, the donor was an adult of 18-55 years. This record comes from a study of Ad26.COV2.S vaccination and SARS-CoV-2 variants. Turning to the study itself: The COV1001 Ad26.COV2.S trial arm included the donor.

Repertoires were generated with immunoSEQ multiplex PCR, while TCRdb's copy carries only in-frame clones and drops some. The sample has around 500,000 clones, roughly 87% seen once. This CDR3 region has 14 residues. Germline V CDR1 and CDR2: MDHEN, SYDVKM. Trimming removed 6 bases from V and 9 bases from J, with 20 bases in between. J is TRBJ1-2 and V is TRBV28, with a weak D call TRBD1 (6 bases). The TCR sequence derives from a person aged 18-60 years who received the Ad26.COV2.S COVID-19 vaccine or a placebo. Sequencing was performed on peripheral blood, taken in a trial of Ad26.COV2.S vaccine versus placebo. The DNA of the CDR3 is TGTGCCAGCAGCTCCATGGACAGCAAGGAGCGCTACACCTTC. It translates to CASSSMDSKERYTF.